Listed here are 27 T cell receptor beta chains from one sample, sequenced in a study of T cell changes during pregnancy in multiple sclerosis. Some clones are missing from TCRdb's copy, which holds only in-frame ones; the method was immunoSEQ multiplex PCR. Of about 36,000 clones in the sample, 80% to 95% were seen once. The sequencing used CD4+ T cells from peripheral blood mononuclear cells, collected in the third trimester of pregnancy. The receptors were gathered from a female donor in good health, enrolled as a control in a pregnancy study.

This clone has a handful of counts. The chain combines TRBV7-8 with TRBJ1-5; tentative D call: TRBD1 (5 bases). The CDR3 runs to 16 residues. V was clipped by 0 bases and J by 5 bases, with 14 bases between them. Germline V CDR1 and CDR2: SGHVS, FQNEAQ. This CDR3 reads CASSLAAVGGDQPQHF. In nucleotides, the CDR3 is TGTGCCAGCAGCTTAGCGGCAGTCGGGGGAGATCAGCCCCAGCATTTT.

This clone was observed a single time. The chain combines TRBV7-2 with TRBJ2-1, with 11 bases identical to TRBD2. CDR1 is SGHTA, CDR2 FQGNSA, per germline. The length of the CDR3 is 16 residues. V was pared by 5 bases and J by 8 bases, with 11 bases of the junction left unmatched. CDR3: CASSRAGTSGFDEQFF. The CDR3 DNA follows: TGTGCCAGCAGCCGAGCCGGGACTAGCGGATTCGATGAGCAGTTCTTC.

The chain has TRBV18 and TRBJ2-3, with 9 bases identical to TRBD1. Trimming took 6 bases from V and 2 from J; bases not matched to a gene: 9. Per germline, CDR1 KGHSH and CDR2 LQKENI. The CDR3 spans 16 residues. In DNA form, the CDR3 reads TGTGCCAGCTCGCTTTCACAGGGGGCAATCACAGATACGCAGTATTTT. It codes for CASSLSQGAITDTQYF.

The chain uses TRBV5-1 and TRBJ1-6; possibly TRBD1 for D (5 bases). The V and J ends lost 2 bases and 8 bases respectively, with 14 bases between them. Germline loops: CDR1 SGHRS, CDR2 YFSETQ. The CDR3 is 15 residues long. The CDR3 sequence: CASSFTGQRDSPLHF. The CDR3 region has the DNA TGCGCCAGCAGCTTCACTGGACAACGAGATTCACCCCTCCACTTT.

The chain joins TRBV2 to TRBJ2-4, with D possibly being TRBD2 (5 bases). The germline gives CDR1 SNHLY, CDR2 FYNNEI. The CDR3 is 14 amino acids. The ends were cut back, 6 bases at V and 2 bases at J, with 11 bases in the middle. CDR3 protein: CASRYRDSKNIQYF. The CDR3 nucleotides read TGTGCCAGCAGGTACCGGGATTCCAAAAACATTCAGTACTTC.

The rearrangement joins TRBV7-2 to TRBJ1-2; the match to TRBD1 covers 7 bases. This CDR3 is 14 amino acids long. Losses at the gene ends were 6 bases for V and 3 bases for J; bases not matched to a gene: 7. The germline V gene encodes CDR1 SGHTA and CDR2 FQGNSA. The CDR3 nucleotides are TGTGCCAGCAGACCGACAGGGAATTACTATGGCTACACCTTC. Its protein product is CASRPTGNYYGYTF.

V usage is TRBV7-9 and J usage is TRBJ2-4; unclear D gene. The CDR3 is 13 residues long. Germline values: CDR1 SEHNR, CDR2 FQNEAQ (reference sequence). Trimming removed 1 base from V and 7 bases from J, with 8 bases in between. The CDR3 region is CASSLGQENIQYF. The CDR3 DNA reads TGTGCCAGCAGCTTAGGACAAGAGAACATTCAGTACTTC.

CDR3 coding DNA: TGTGCCAGCTCACCGACTAGCGGGGGATACAATGAGCAGTTCTTC. Encoded protein: CASSPTSGGYNEQFF. The chain links TRBV18 to TRBJ2-1; 12 bases match TRBD2. CDR3 length equals 15 residues. Losses at the gene ends were 3 bases for V and 4 bases for J; bases not matched to a gene: 1. Germline CDR1 KGHSH, CDR2 LQKENI.

The genes are TRBV7-9 and TRBJ1-4, with D possibly being TRBD1 (5 bases). Germline CDR1 SEHNR, CDR2 FQNEAQ (reference sequence). The CDR3 loop spans 13 amino acids. The germline V and J ends were trimmed by 10 bases and 5 bases, with 14 bases remaining between them. CDR3 nucleotide sequence: TGTGCCACCCAGCAAGGGGTGAATGAAAAACTGTTTTTT. Its protein product is CATQQGVNEKLFF.

The CDR3: CASSVTGNSNQPQHF. The CDR3 region has the DNA TGTGCCAGCAGTGTGACAGGGAATAGCAATCAGCCCCAGCATTTT. V and J are TRBV28 and TRBJ1-5; TRBD1 matches 7 bases. J was trimmed by 0 bases and V by 5 bases; bases with no gene match: 4. The CDR3 extends over 15 amino acids. In germline, CDR1 is MDHEN, CDR2 SYDVKM.

V and J are TRBV4-3 and TRBJ2-7; tentative D call: TRBD1 (6 bases). Trimming pared 1 base from V and 0 bases from J, leaving 13 bases between. Looked up from germline, CDR1 is LGHNA and CDR2 is YSLEER. The CDR3 is 16 amino acids. Here the CDR3 reads CASSQVGGLRSYEQYF. The DNA of the CDR3 is TGCGCCAGCAGCCAAGTTGGGGGCCTCCGCTCCTACGAGCAGTACTTC.

The CDR3 is CASSRQAKNIQYF. The CDR3 DNA reads TGTGCCAGCAGCCGACAGGCAAAAAACATTCAGTACTTC. The V call is TRBV7-2, the J call TRBJ2-4; perhaps TRBD1 as D (6 bases). This CDR3 region has 13 residues. Trimming pared 5 bases from V and 4 bases from J, leaving 9 bases between. Germline CDR1 reads SGHTA; CDR2 reads FQGNSA.

This clone was observed a single time. V gene TRBV27 combines with J gene TRBJ1-5, with D perhaps TRBD1 (6 bases). This CDR3 has 14 residues. Germline CDR1 MNHEY, CDR2 SMNVEV (reference sequence). Trimming removed 3 bases from V and 4 bases from J, with 10 bases in between. The CDR3 protein is CASSFQGLNQPQHF. The CDR3 coding sequence is TGTGCCAGCAGTTTTCAGGGGTTGAATCAGCCCCAGCATTTT.

The chain recombines TRBV28 with TRBJ1-2; no firm D call. This CDR3 region has 13 residues. The V gene lost 10 bases and the J gene lost 4 bases, with 16 bases spanning the gap. CDR1 MDHEN and CDR2 SYDVKM come from the germline V gene. In DNA, the CDR3 is TGTGCCACCAAAACACAGTTTAGCTATGGCTACACCTTC. This sequence encodes CATKTQFSYGYTF.

This chain uses TRBV5-1 with TRBJ1-1, with TRBD1 matching 10 bases. The J segment lost 6 bases and the V segment lost 4 bases, leaving 9 bases of the junction unmatched. Germline-derived CDR1 and CDR2 are SGHRS and YFSETQ. The CDR3 runs 15 residues. DNA of the CDR3: TGCGCCAGCAGCCCTAGGGACAGGGGAGAACCTGAAGCTTTCTTT. It translates to CASSPRDRGEPEAFF.

This clone showed up just once. The V call is TRBV27, the J call TRBJ1-5; D gene ambiguous. This CDR3 region has 15 residues. V was cut by 4 bases and J by 0 bases, with 10 bases left in between. Germline loops: CDR1 MNHEY, CDR2 SMNVEV (reference sequence). DNA for the CDR3: TGTGCCAGCAGTTACAGTCTTAATAGCAATCAGCCCCAGCATTTT. Residues: CASSYSLNSNQPQHF.

The chain joins TRBV6-6 to TRBJ2-1, with 11 nucleotides matching TRBD2. Germline V CDR1 and CDR2: MNHNY, SVGAGI (reference sequence). The length of the CDR3 is 15 residues. The trim removed 5 bases at V and 8 bases at J, leaving 8 bases unmatched. The CDR3 loop reads CASSNPSGGRYEQFF. CDR3 DNA sequence: TGTGCCAGCAGTAACCCTAGCGGGGGGCGGTATGAGCAGTTCTTC.

This clone appeared a single time. This chain links TRBV9 with TRBJ2-1; 10 positions match TRBD2. Trimming at V came to 4 bases and at J to 9 bases, leaving 16 bases not matched to a gene. Germline CDR1 is SGDLS and CDR2 is YYNGEE. CDR3 length equals 17 residues. CDR3 loop: CASSPQALAGGRGEQFF. The CDR3 DNA follows: TGTGCCAGCAGCCCCCAAGCCTTAGCGGGGGGCCGGGGTGAGCAGTTCTTC.

The chain couples TRBV11-2 to TRBJ1-1; D possibly corresponds to TRBD1 (6 bases). Germline loops: CDR1 SGHAT, CDR2 FQNNGV. Trimming took 1 base from V and 6 from J, leaving 15 bases between them. This CDR3 comprises 15 residues. This chain's CDR3 is CASSLVRGNVAEAFF. CDR3 nucleotides: TGTGCCAGCAGCTTAGTTAGGGGGAATGTCGCTGAAGCTTTCTTT. The complete variable domain, with remaining parts taken from reference TRBV11-2 and TRBJ1-1, reads EAGVAQSPRYKIIEKRQSVAFWCNPISGHATLYWYQQILGQGPKLLIQFQNNGVVDDSQLPKDRFSAERLKGVDSTLKIQPAKLEDSAVYLCASSLVRGNVAEAFFGQGTRLTVV.

The CDR3 loop is CASSSTKGDEKLFF. The DNA for the CDR3 is TGTGCCAGCAGTTCTACAAAGGGGGATGAAAAACTGTTTTTT. V and J are TRBV28 and TRBJ1-4; a possible D gene is TRBD1 (6 bases). V gave up 4 bases and J gave up 6 bases, with 12 bases separating them. The CDR3 contains 14 residues. Germline V gene lookup returns CDR1 MDHEN and CDR2 SYDVKM.

The chain couples TRBV5-6 to TRBJ1-1; D not resolved. The germline V and J ends were trimmed by 0 bases and 6 bases, with 6 bases remaining between them. Germline CDR1 and CDR2: SGHDT and YYEEEE. CDR3 length: 12 amino acids. The CDR3 DNA is TGTGCCAGCAGCTTGGGGCCCGCTGAAGCTTTCTTT. This encodes CASSLGPAEAFF.

The gene calls are TRBV2 and TRBJ1-4; no reliable D call. The CDR3 consists of 13 residues. Germline-derived CDR1 and CDR2 are SNHLY and FYNNEI. V was pared by 5 bases and J by 12 bases, with 16 bases between. The CDR3 loop is CASSPRERPELFF. CDR3 in DNA: TGTGCCAGCAGTCCCCGGGAGCGACCAGAACTGTTTTTT.

V and J are TRBV21-1 and TRBJ2-7; the table's D gene call, TRBD1, was not cross checked with the DNA. TRBV21-1 is marked as a pseudogene. The CDR3 sequence is 15 residues long. In DNA, the CDR3 is TGTGCCAGCAGCAATGGGCCCAGGGGTACCGACGAGCAGTACTTC. It translates to CASSNGPRGTDEQYF.

The rearrangement joins TRBV5-6 to TRBJ1-4; D uncertain. CDR3 length: 13 amino acids. Trimming took 4 bases from V and 5 from J, leaving 9 bases between them. Germline V lookup: CDR1 SGHDT, CDR2 YYEEEE. CDR3 sequence reads: CASSPGRNEKLFF. The CDR3 bases are TGTGCCAGCAGCCCGGGTAGGAATGAAAAACTGTTTTTT. The complete variable domain, with remaining parts taken from reference TRBV5-6 and TRBJ1-4, reads DAGVTQSPTHLIKTRGQQVTLRCSPKSGHDTVSWYQQALGQGPQFIFQYYEEEERQRGNFPDRFSGHQFPNYSSELNVNALLLGDSALYLCASSPGRNEKLFFGSGTQLSVL.

The chain employs TRBV4-3 and TRBJ1-1, with D unresolved. The CDR3 is 11 residues long. With 4 bases removed from V and 10 bases from J, the gap between germline ends came to 10 bases. Germline CDR1 is LGHNA and CDR2 is YSLEER. The CDR3 sequence is CASSRSGLAFF. In nucleotides, the CDR3 is TGCGCCAGCAGCCGATCCGGGTTAGCTTTCTTT.

This chain uses TRBV15 with TRBJ1-2, with unresolved D. In germline, CDR1 is LNHNV, CDR2 YYDKDF (reference sequence). Deletions cut 3 bases from V and 0 bases from J, with 11 bases between. The CDR3 has 15 residues. CDR3 coding DNA: TGTGCCACCAGCAGTTCTACGAAAGCTAACTATGGCTACACCTTC. Amino acid sequence: CATSSSTKANYGYTF.

The rearrangement links TRBV28 to TRBJ1-2; 8 bases line up with TRBD1. CDR3 size: 13 residues. The ends lost 6 bases at V and 4 bases at J; junction bases unmatched: 4. The germline CDR1 and CDR2 sequences are MDHEN and SYDVKM. The CDR3 here is CASRDGTGYGYTF. CDR3 DNA sequence: TGTGCCAGCAGGGATGGGACAGGCTATGGCTACACCTTC.